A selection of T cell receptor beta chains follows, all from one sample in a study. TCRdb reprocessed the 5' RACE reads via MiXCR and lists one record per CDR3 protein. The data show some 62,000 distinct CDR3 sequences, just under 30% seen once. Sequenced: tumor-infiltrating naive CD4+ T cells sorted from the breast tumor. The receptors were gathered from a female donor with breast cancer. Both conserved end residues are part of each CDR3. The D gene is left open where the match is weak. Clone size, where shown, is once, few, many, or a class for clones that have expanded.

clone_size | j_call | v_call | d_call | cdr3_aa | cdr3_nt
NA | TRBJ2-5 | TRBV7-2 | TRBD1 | CASSLAWDRQETQYF | TGTGCCAGCAGCTTAGCCTGGGACAGGCAAGAGACCCAGTACTTC
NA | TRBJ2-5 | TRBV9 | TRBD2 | CASSVNSGGAFETQYF | TGTGCCAGCAGCGTTAATAGCGGGGGGGCTTTTGAGACCCAGTACTTC
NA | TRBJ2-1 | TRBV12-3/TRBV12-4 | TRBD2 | CASSGRDPSSYNEQFF | TGTGCCAGTAGCGGGAGGGACCCGAGCTCCTACAATGAGCAGTTCTTC
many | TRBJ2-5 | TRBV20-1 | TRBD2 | CSARPLAGVAETQYF | TGCAGTGCCAGGCCACTAGCGGGAGTGGCGGAGACCCAGTACTTC
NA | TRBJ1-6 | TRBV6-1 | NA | CASTFTRPDVDMNSPLHF | TGTGCCAGCACCTTTACCCGTCCGGACGTGGATATGAATTCACCCCTCCACTTT
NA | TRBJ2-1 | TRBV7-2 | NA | CASSLGRGLTSVDEQFF | TGTGCCAGCAGCTTGGGCAGGGGGCTCACTAGCGTCGATGAGCAGTTCTTC
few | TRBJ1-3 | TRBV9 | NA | CASRPGYSGNTIYF | TGTGCCAGCCGGCCCGGATACTCTGGAAACACCATATATTTT
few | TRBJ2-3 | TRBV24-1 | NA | CATRMTDSTDTQYF | TGTGCCACCAGAATGACAGATAGCACAGATACGCAGTATTTT
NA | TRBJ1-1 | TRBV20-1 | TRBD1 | CSARGGVTNTEAFF | TGCAGTGCCAGGGGGGGGGTTACGAACACTGAAGCTTTCTTT
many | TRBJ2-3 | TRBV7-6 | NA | CASSLSLMGGDTQYF | TGTGCCAGCAGCTTATCCTTGATGGGGGGAGATACGCAGTATTTT
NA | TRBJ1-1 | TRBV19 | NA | CTSSIVYGGRAFF | TGTACCAGTAGTATAGTCTACGGCGGGAGGGCTTTCTTT
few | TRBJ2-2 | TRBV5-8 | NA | CASSLAVQATNTGELFF | TGTGCCAGCAGCTTGGCCGTGCAGGCAACGAACACCGGGGAGCTGTTTTTT
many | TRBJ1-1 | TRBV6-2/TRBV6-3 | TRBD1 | CASSDTGATEAFF | TGTGCCAGCAGTGACACAGGGGCCACTGAAGCTTTCTTT
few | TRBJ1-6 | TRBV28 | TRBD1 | CASRRGTGSNSPLHF | TGTGCCAGCAGACGGGGGACAGGGTCAAATTCACCCCTCCACTTT
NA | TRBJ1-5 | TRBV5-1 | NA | CASSLRQPNQPQHF | TGCGCCAGCAGCTTGAGACAGCCGAATCAGCCCCAGCATTTT
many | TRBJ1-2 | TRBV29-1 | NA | CSVEDENYGYTF | TGCAGCGTTGAGGACGAGAACTATGGCTACACCTTC
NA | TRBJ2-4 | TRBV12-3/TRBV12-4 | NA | CASSGDTQNIQYF | TGTGCCAGCAGTGGGGATACGCAAAACATTCAGTACTTC
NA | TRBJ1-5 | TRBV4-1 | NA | CASSQLVPSVGNQPQHF | TGCGCCAGCAGCCAGCTCGTTCCATCGGTAGGGAATCAGCCCCAGCATTTT
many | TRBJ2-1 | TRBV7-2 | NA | CASSQMSLNEQFF | TGTGCCAGCAGCCAAATGTCATTAAATGAGCAGTTCTTC
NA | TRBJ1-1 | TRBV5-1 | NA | CTSSLEWGMSEALF | TGCACCAGCAGCTTGGAGTGGGGGATGAGTGAAGCTCTCTTT
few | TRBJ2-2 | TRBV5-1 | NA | CASGRDSQPAGGELFF | TGCGCCAGCGGCCGGGATAGCCAACCCGCGGGCGGGGAGCTGTTTTTT
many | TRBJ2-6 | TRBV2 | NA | CASSPDRTGANVLTF | TGTGCCAGCAGTCCCGACAGGACTGGGGCCAACGTCCTGACTTTC
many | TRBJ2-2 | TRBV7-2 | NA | CASSLVAGHTGELFF | TGTGCCAGCAGCTTAGTTGCGGGACACACCGGGGAGCTGTTTTTT
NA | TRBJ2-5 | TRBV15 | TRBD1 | CATSSVGQTQETQYF | TGTGCCACCAGCAGTGTGGGACAGACCCAAGAGACCCAGTACTTC
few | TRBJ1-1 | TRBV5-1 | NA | CASSLNGGGDTEAFF | TGCGCCAGCAGCTTAAATGGGGGTGGCGACACTGAAGCTTTCTTT
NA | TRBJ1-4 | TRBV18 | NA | CASSPPDQHEKLFF | TGTGCCAGCTCACCACCCGATCAGCATGAAAAACTGTTTTTT
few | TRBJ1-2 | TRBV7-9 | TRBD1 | CASSLSGTGGIYGYTF | TGTGCCAGCAGCTTAAGTGGGACAGGGGGTATCTATGGCTACACCTTC
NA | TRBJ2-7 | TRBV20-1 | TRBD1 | CSASLTGLFTEQYF | TGCAGTGCTAGCCTGACAGGGTTGTTCACCGAGCAGTACTTC
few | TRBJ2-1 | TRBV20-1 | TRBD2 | CSANGLAEYNEQFF | TGCAGTGCTAACGGACTAGCGGAATACAATGAGCAGTTCTTC
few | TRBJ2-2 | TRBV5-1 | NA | CASSSTPPSGELFF | TGCGCCAGCAGCTCTACACCTCCCAGCGGGGAGCTGTTTTTT
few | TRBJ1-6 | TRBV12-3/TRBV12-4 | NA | CASSRGLDSPLHF | TGTGCCAGCAGTCGGGGTCTCGATTCACCCCTCCACTTT
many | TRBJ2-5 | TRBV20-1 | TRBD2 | CSASEGSGGETQYF | TGCAGTGCTAGCGAGGGTAGCGGGGGAGAGACCCAGTACTTC
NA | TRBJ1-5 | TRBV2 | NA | CASNERGSNQPQHF | TGTGCCAGCAACGAAAGGGGAAGCAATCAGCCCCAGCATTTT
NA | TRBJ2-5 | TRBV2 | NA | CASKGNSGETQYF | TGTGCCAGCAAGGGTAACAGCGGAGAGACCCAGTACTTC
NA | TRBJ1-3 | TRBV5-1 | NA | CAGSPGADSGNTIYF | TGCGCCGGCAGCCCAGGGGCGGACTCTGGAAACACCATATATTTT
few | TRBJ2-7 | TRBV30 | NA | CAWRGRIREQYF | TGTGCCTGGAGGGGGAGAATCCGGGAGCAGTACTTC
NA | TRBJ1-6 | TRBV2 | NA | CASSKQSLQNSPLHF | TGTGCCAGCAGTAAACAATCTCTGCAGAATTCACCCCTCCACTTT
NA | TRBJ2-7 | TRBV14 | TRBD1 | CASSPWTGAEQYF | TGTGCCAGCAGCCCATGGACAGGGGCCGAGCAGTACTTC
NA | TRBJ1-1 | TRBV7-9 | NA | CASRLMGGDTEAFF | TGTGCCAGCAGACTTATGGGGGGTGACACTGAAGCTTTCTTT
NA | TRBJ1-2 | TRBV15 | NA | CATSRDASLGYTF | TGTGCCACCAGCAGAGACGCCTCGTTAGGGTACACCTTC
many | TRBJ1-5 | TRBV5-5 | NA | CASSVTHSQPQHF | TGTGCCAGCAGCGTCACCCATTCCCAGCCCCAGCATTTT
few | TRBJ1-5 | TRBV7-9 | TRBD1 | CASSLDRGGDQPQHF | TGTGCCAGCAGCCTGGACAGGGGTGGTGATCAGCCCCAGCATTTT
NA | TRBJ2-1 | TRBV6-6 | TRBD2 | CASSPSAGGGNNEQFF | TGTGCCAGCTCACCCTCGGCGGGAGGGGGAAACAATGAGCAGTTCTTC